This is a list of T cell receptor beta chains from one sample in a study of blood T cells in healthy people across ages. Using its own MiXCR run on the 5' RACE reads, TCRdb lists one record per CDR3 protein. This sample yields roughly 1,700,000 distinct CDR3 sequences, of which under 30% are seen a single time; roughly 8% belongs to the top ten. The material sequenced was blood. The receptors were sampled from a woman in her 30s in good health. CDR3s include the opening cysteine and the closing phenylalanine or tryptophan.

v_gene: TRBV9; CDR3aa: CASSVGSVPGQTQYF
v_gene: TRBV12-3/TRBV12-4; CDR3aa: CASNSRGGSGADTQYF
v_gene: TRBV5-1; CDR3aa: CASSLEVSEANVLTF
v_gene: TRBV6-5; CDR3aa: CASSPPNGGRYEQYF
v_gene: TRBV12-3/TRBV12-4; CDR3aa: CASSLFLEAFF
v_gene: TRBV3-1; CDR3aa: CASSATGVGELFF
v_gene: TRBV18; CDR3aa: CASSPQGANQPQHF
v_gene: TRBV5-1; CDR3aa: CASSSNWMNTEAFF
v_gene: TRBV27; CDR3aa: CASSTQGSGYTF
v_gene: TRBV7-2; CDR3aa: CASSPSREGTEAFF
v_gene: TRBV18; CDR3aa: CASSPMNTEAFF
v_gene: TRBV7-2; CDR3aa: CASSYDRGPDYGYTF
v_gene: TRBV5-4; CDR3aa: CASSRTSAHYEQYF
v_gene: TRBV20-1; CDR3aa: CSARSPGRNTEAFF
v_gene: TRBV5-1; CDR3aa: CASSSTGGTSYEQYF
v_gene: TRBV6-5; CDR3aa: CASQLSGGQETQYF
v_gene: TRBV5-5; CDR3aa: CASTKPPGVNTGELFF
v_gene: TRBV20-1; CDR3aa: CSAEQGTATDTQYF
v_gene: TRBV5-4; CDR3aa: CASSHRTDHNEQFF
v_gene: TRBV20-1; CDR3aa: CSVFGKLRTNGRPEQYF
v_gene: TRBV5-1; CDR3aa: CASSPAGTGNQPQHF
v_gene: TRBV20-1; CDR3aa: CSAPVPGGGTIYF
v_gene: TRBV20-1; CDR3aa: CSANSGASTDTQYF
v_gene: TRBV29-1; CDR3aa: CSVGSTQGTEAFF
v_gene: TRBV5-1; CDR3aa: CASSRDGASTDTQYF
v_gene: TRBV14; CDR3aa: CASSQEIGRRGELFF
v_gene: TRBV3-1; CDR3aa: CASSTSPGYNSPLHF
v_gene: TRBV29-1; CDR3aa: CSVKGQPEQYF
v_gene: TRBV2; CDR3aa: CTRDEAGAYGYTF
v_gene: TRBV7-9; CDR3aa: CASSPRQGQGYEQYF
v_gene: TRBV18; CDR3aa: CASSPTFGETQYF
v_gene: TRBV20-1; CDR3aa: CSARRDRGTADLYNEQYF
v_gene: TRBV12-3/TRBV12-4; CDR3aa: CASSRSGLSGSEQFF
v_gene: TRBV4-3; CDR3aa: CASSQEGRGGLTEAFF
v_gene: TRBV13; CDR3aa: CASSTRGGEHYGYTF
v_gene: TRBV27; CDR3aa: CASSLPGSDQPQHF
v_gene: TRBV20-1; CDR3aa: CSASPGAADTQYF
v_gene: TRBV20-1; CDR3aa: CSARDQGRGPYEQYF
v_gene: TRBV18; CDR3aa: CASSPPQRAKNIQYF
v_gene: TRBV9; CDR3aa: CASSLPSDRGDTRYF
v_gene: TRBV4-3; CDR3aa: CASSQEGNTQYF
v_gene: TRBV12-3/TRBV12-4; CDR3aa: CASRVSGGKSSTDTQYF
v_gene: TRBV9; CDR3aa: CASSVEASGSGEQFF
v_gene: TRBV7-2; CDR3aa: CASSLEGRSEQFF
v_gene: TRBV12-5; CDR3aa: CASGRTGGNTGELFF
v_gene: TRBV28; CDR3aa: CASNGAYKNSPLHF
v_gene: TRBV2; CDR3aa: CASGRTSGRTEQFF
v_gene: TRBV29-1; CDR3aa: CSVPEGTNYGYTF
v_gene: TRBV3-1; CDR3aa: CASSRPGTGVHNEQFF
v_gene: TRBV7-2; CDR3aa: CASSLLAGSYEQYF